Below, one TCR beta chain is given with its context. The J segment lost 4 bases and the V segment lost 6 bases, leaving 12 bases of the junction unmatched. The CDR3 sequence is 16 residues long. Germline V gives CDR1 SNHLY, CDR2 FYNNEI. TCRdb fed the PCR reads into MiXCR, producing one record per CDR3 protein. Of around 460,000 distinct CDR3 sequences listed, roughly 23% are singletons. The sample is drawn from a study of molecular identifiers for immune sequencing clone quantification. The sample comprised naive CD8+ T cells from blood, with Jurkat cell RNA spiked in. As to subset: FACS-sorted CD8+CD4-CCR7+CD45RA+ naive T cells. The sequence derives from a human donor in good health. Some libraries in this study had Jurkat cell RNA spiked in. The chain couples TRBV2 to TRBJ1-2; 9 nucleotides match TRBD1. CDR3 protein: CASRGTGSKEGYGYTF. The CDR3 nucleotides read TGTGCCAGCAGAGGGACAGGGAGTAAAGAAGGCTATGGCTACACCTTC.